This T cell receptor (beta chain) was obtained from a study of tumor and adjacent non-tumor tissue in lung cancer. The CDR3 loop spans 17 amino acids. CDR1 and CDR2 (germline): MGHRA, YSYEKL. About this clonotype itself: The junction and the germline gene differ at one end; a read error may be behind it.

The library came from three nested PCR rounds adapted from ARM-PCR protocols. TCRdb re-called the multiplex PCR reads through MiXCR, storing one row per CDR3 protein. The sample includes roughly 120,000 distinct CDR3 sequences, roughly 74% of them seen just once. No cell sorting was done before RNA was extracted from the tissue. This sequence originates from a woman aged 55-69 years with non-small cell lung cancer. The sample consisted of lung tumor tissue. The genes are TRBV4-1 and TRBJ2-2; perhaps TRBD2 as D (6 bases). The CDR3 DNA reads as TGTGCCAGCAGCCCAAGTTGGTCGGGAGCTTCTACCGGGGAGCTGTTTTTT. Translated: CASSPSWSGASTGELFF.